The 18 T cell receptor beta chains reported below all come from one sample, sequenced in a study of spatial heterogeneity in lung cancer. Described time point: sample taken at primary tumor resection. Frozen PBMC, nontumor lung or tumor provided whole RNA, which was sequenced unsorted. Via MiXCR, TCRdb re-called the 5' RACE reads, giving one row per CDR3 protein. The sample holds approximately 52,000 distinct CDR3 sequences, roughly 5% seen once. The sequenced sample was PBMCs, obtained at surgery. Source of these receptors: a male donor with early-stage non-small cell lung cancer.

This clonotype came up many times. V gene TRBV5-1 combines with J gene TRBJ2-1, with D possibly matching TRBD2 (5 bases). The CDR3 has 14 amino acids. V was cut by 3 bases and J by 0 bases, with 7 bases left in between. The germline V gene encodes CDR1 SGHRS and CDR2 YFSETQ. The CDR3, as DNA: TGCGCCAGCAGCTACCGGGGCTCCTACAATGAGCAGTTCTTC. Translated: CASSYRGSYNEQFF. Together with reference TRBV5-1 and TRBJ2-1, the CDR3 gives the full variable domain: KAGVTQTPRYLIKTRGQQVTLSCSPISGHRSVSWYQQTPGQGLQFLFEYFSETQRNKGNFPGRFSGRQFSNSRSEMNVSTLELGDSALYLCASSYRGSYNEQFFGPGTRLTVL.

The gene calls are TRBV9 and TRBJ2-7; perhaps D is TRBD1 or TRBD2 (5 bases each). The CDR3 consists of 16 residues. Trimming shortened V by 2 bases and J by 3 bases, and 18 bases separated the two germline ends. Looked up from germline, CDR1 is SGDLS and CDR2 is YYNGEE. CDR3 protein: CASSVGSGTPSYEQYF. In DNA form, the CDR3 reads TGTGCCAGCAGCGTGGGCTCCGGGACGCCCAGCTACGAGCAGTACTTC.

This clonotype is medium-sized in the sample. The chain is built from TRBV29-1 and TRBJ2-5; TRBD2 aligns across 8 bases. After removal of 7 bases from V and 5 bases from J, the junction contained 9 bases not matched to a gene. The CDR3 extends over 13 amino acids. Germline lookup yields CDR1 SQVTM and CDR2 ANQGSEA. Written as DNA, the CDR3 is TGCAGCGCTGGCGCGGGAGGACGGGAGACCCAGTACTTC. Its translation is CSAGAGGRETQYF.

This clonotype occurred many times. Here the CDR3 reads CASSQPYLGSSDTQYF. The CDR3 coding sequence is TGCGCCAGCAGCCAGCCCTATCTCGGGAGCTCAGATACGCAGTATTTT. V usage is TRBV4-3 and J usage is TRBJ2-3, with a possible D match to TRBD2 (6 bases). The V end lost 3 bases, the J end lost 4 bases, and 17 bases lay between the germline ends. Germline CDR1 reads LGHNA; CDR2 reads YSLEER. This CDR3 region has 16 residues.

This clonotype was seen many times. This chain uses TRBV12-3 or TRBV12-4 with TRBJ2-2, with TRBD2 matching 11 bases. The CDR3 covers 15 residues. V lost 3 bases to trimming and J lost 7 bases; unmatched junction nucleotides: 4. The CDR3 reads CASSFTSGGSGELFF. The CDR3 DNA sequence: TGTGCCAGCAGTTTCACTAGCGGGGGAAGCGGGGAGCTGTTTTTT.

This clonotype was counted many times. The chain joins TRBV28 to TRBJ2-5; D remains ambiguous. The CDR3 spans 15 residues. Deletions cut 1 base from V and 5 bases from J, with 14 bases between. Germline V gene sequence: CDR1 MDHEN, CDR2 SYDVKM. DNA of the CDR3: TGTGCCAGCAGTTTATCGGCAGGAAGGCTTGAGACCCAGTACTTC. The encoded protein is CASSLSAGRLETQYF. Full variable domain (rest looked up from reference TRBV28 and TRBJ2-5): DVKVTQSSRYLVKRTGEKVFLECVQDMDHENMFWYRQDPGLGLRLIYFSYDVKMKEKGDIPEGYSVSREKKERFSLILESASTNQTSMYLCASSLSAGRLETQYFGPGTRLLVL.

This clonotype was seen more than once but under ten times. The rearrangement uses TRBV20-1 and TRBJ1-6; 8 nucleotides align to TRBD1. The CDR3 spans 18 residues. The germline V gene has CDR1 DFQATT and CDR2 SNEGSKA (reference sequence). V shed 3 bases and J 0 bases; nucleotides not matched to a gene: 10. The CDR3 reads CSASRGQEKSSYNSPLHF. For the CDR3, the DNA is TGCAGTGCTAGCAGGGGACAGGAAAAAAGCTCCTATAATTCACCCCTCCACTTT.

This clonotype was found many times. The chain carries TRBV11-2 and TRBJ2-7; tentatively, D is TRBD2 (6 bases). The germline CDR1 and CDR2 sequences are SGHAT and FQNNGV. This CDR3 comprises 13 residues. Trimming shortened V by 1 base and J by 3 bases, and 7 bases separated the two germline ends. CDR3 amino acids: CASSLGGVYEQYF. In DNA form, the CDR3 reads TGTGCCAGCAGCTTAGGGGGGGTCTACGAGCAGTACTTC.

This clonotype has a count of ten or more. The chain has TRBV18 and TRBJ2-7; 11 bases are shared with TRBD2. The CDR3 extends over 15 amino acids. V was pared by 6 bases and J by 0 bases, with 4 bases of the junction left unmatched. Per the germline V gene, CDR1 is KGHSH and CDR2 is LQKENI. The CDR3 sequence: CASSFGTSGSYEQYF. For the CDR3, the DNA is TGTGCCAGCTCTTTCGGGACTAGCGGCTCCTACGAGCAGTACTTC.

As to this clonotype: One end of the junction varies from germline; a read error may be responsible. J is TRBJ2-5 and V is TRBV5-5; D not certain. CDR3 length: 11 amino acids. Germline CDR1 is SGHKS and CDR2 is YYEKEE (reference sequence). The CDR3 protein is CASSLAESQYF. In DNA, the CDR3 is TGTGCCAGCAGCTTGGCAGAGTCCCAGTACTTC.

At least ten counts were recorded for this clonotype. The chain links TRBV2 to TRBJ2-2, with D uncertain. This CDR3 is 12 amino acids long. The V end was cut by 5 bases, the J end by 5 bases, with 6 bases between. Germline V gene sequence: CDR1 SNHLY, CDR2 FYNNEI. DNA for the CDR3: TGTGCCAGCAGTCGGCGGACCGGGGAGCTGTTTTTT. Protein sequence: CASSRRTGELFF.

The table lists this clonotype with many counts. V is TRBV7-2 and J is TRBJ1-2; 10 nucleotides agree with TRBD1. This CDR3 region has 18 residues. Germline loops: CDR1 SGHTA, CDR2 FQGNSA. V dropped 0 bases and J dropped 4; count of bases not matched to a gene: 11. The CDR3: CASSLAVTGGSSGYGYTF. The CDR3 nucleotides read TGTGCCAGCAGCTTAGCGGTGACAGGGGGCAGTTCGGGCTATGGCTACACCTTC. The entire variable domain, with the rest obtained from reference TRBV7-2 and TRBJ1-2, is as follows: GAGVSQSPSNKVTEKGKDVELRCDPISGHTALYWYRQSLGQGLEFLIYFQGNSAPDKSGLPSDRFSAERTGGSVSTLTIQRTQQEDSAVYLCASSLAVTGGSSGYGYTFGSGTRLTVV.

Ten or more counts support this clonotype. The chain combines TRBV28 with TRBJ2-3, with D unclear. V was cut by 0 bases and J by 1 base, with 5 bases left in between. Germline V gives CDR1 MDHEN, CDR2 SYDVKM. The CDR3 contains 14 residues. The CDR3 spells CASSLWAGTDTQYF. The CDR3 DNA reads as TGTGCCAGCAGTTTATGGGCAGGCACAGATACGCAGTATTTT.

At least ten counts were recorded for this clonotype. The rearrangement joins TRBV12-3 or TRBV12-4 to TRBJ2-7; D unresolved. V shed 3 bases and J shed 2 bases, with 11 bases lying between them. This CDR3 region has 14 residues. The CDR3 loop is CASSFGSGAYEQYF. CDR3 in DNA: TGTGCCAGCAGTTTTGGGTCTGGAGCCTACGAGCAGTACTTC.

This clonotype occurred many times. V gene TRBV28 combines with J gene TRBJ1-2, with D hard to call. This CDR3 is built from 13 residues. Between the trimmed V and J ends, which lost 5 bases and 8 bases, there was a span of 15 bases. Germline V gives CDR1 MDHEN, CDR2 SYDVKM. The CDR3 region is CASSPLGGEGYTF. The CDR3 DNA sequence: TGTGCCAGCAGTCCCCTGGGAGGCGAGGGCTACACCTTC.

This clonotype was picked up a small number of times. The chain has TRBV9 and TRBJ2-5, with D possibly being TRBD2 (5 bases). Trimming took off 0 bases at V and 4 bases at J, with 10 bases between the two ends. The V gene's germline CDR1 is SGDLS and CDR2 YYNGEE. This CDR3 comprises 14 residues. The CDR3 loop is CASSVGTRVETQYF. The CDR3 DNA reads TGTGCCAGCAGCGTAGGCACTAGGGTAGAGACCCAGTACTTC.

This clonotype occurred many times. The CDR3 protein is CASSQGQATEAFF. CDR3 in DNA: TGTGCCAGCAGCCAGGGACAGGCCACTGAAGCTTTCTTT. The J gene is TRBJ1-1, the V gene TRBV12-3 or TRBV12-4, with 8 bases aligning to TRBD1. The CDR3 runs to 13 residues. The V and J ends lost 6 bases and 4 bases, in that order; junction bases with no gene match: 4.

There are many counts of this clonotype. This rearrangement joins TRBV19 to TRBJ2-3, with D unclear. CDR3 length: 15 amino acids. V was cut by 7 bases and J by 0 bases, with 14 bases left in between. Germline assignment: CDR1 LNHDA and CDR2 SQIVND (reference sequence). The DNA for the CDR3 is TGTGCCAGTACCCCGACCTTATCTAGCACAGATACGCAGTATTTT. The encoded protein is CASTPTLSSTDTQYF.